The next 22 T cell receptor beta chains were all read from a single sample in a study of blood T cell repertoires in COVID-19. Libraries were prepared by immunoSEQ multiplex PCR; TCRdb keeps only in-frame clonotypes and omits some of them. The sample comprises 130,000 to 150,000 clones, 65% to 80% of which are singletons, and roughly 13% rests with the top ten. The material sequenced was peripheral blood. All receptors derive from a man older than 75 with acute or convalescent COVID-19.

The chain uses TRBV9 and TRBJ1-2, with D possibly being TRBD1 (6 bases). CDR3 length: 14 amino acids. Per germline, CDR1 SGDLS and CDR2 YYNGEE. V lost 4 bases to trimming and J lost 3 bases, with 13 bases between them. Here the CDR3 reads CASSPQGSDYGYTF. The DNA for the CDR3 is TGTGCCAGCAGCCCACAGGGCTCGGACTATGGCTACACCTTC.

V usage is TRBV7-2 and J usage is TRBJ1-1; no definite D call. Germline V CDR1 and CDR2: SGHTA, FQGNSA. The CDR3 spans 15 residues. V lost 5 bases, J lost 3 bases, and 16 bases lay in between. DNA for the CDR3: TGTGCCAGCAGCGTGGCCCTCCGAGGTTACACTGAAGCTTTCTTT. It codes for CASSVALRGYTEAFF.

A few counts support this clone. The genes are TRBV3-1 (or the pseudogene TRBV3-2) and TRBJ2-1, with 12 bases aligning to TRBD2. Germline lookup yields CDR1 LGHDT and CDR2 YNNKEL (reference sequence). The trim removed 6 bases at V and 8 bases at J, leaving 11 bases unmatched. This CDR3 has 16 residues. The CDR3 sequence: CASSATSGGLKHEQFF. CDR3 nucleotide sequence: TGTGCCAGCAGTGCGACTAGCGGGGGATTGAAGCATGAGCAGTTCTTC.

The CDR3 nucleotides are TGTGCCAGCAGTTGGACGGGACACCGCACAGATACGCAGTATTTT. Encoded protein: CASSWTGHRTDTQYF. The chain combines TRBV6-6 with TRBJ2-3, with D tentatively TRBD1 (6 bases). Trimming pared 4 bases from V and 1 base from J, leaving 12 bases between. The CDR3 covers 15 residues. CDR1 is MNHNY, CDR2 SVGAGI, per germline (reference sequence).

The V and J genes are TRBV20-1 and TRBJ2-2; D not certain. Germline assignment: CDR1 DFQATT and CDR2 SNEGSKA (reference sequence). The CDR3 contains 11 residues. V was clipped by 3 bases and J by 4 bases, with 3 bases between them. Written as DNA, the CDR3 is TGCAGTGCTAGGAGCACCGGGGAGCTGTTTTTT. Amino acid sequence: CSARSTGELFF.

CDR3 region: CASSLEEVQPQHF. For the CDR3, the DNA is TGTGCCAGCAGCTTAGAAGAGGTTCAGCCCCAGCATTTT. The chain carries TRBV7-2 and TRBJ1-5; D uncertain. The CDR3 has 13 residues. V dropped 1 base and J dropped 6 bases, with 7 bases sitting between them. Germline V lookup: CDR1 SGHTA, CDR2 FQGNSA.

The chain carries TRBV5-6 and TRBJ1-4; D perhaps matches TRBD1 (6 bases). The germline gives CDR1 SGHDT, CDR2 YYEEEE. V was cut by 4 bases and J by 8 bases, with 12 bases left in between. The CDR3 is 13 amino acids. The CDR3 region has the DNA TGTGCCAGCAGCACAGGGTGGCGGGAAAAACTGTTTTTT. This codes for CASSTGWREKLFF.

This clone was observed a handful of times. The CDR3 nucleotides are TGTGCCAGCAGCTTGCTTCGGACAGCCGGATATAGCAATCAGCCCCAGCATTTT. Its translation: CASSLLRTAGYSNQPQHF. The genes are TRBV5-8 and TRBJ1-5; D is perhaps TRBD1 (6 bases). The CDR3 sequence is 18 residues long. V lost 1 base to trimming and J lost 0 bases, with 17 bases between them. Germline lookup yields CDR1 SGHTS and CDR2 YDEGEE.

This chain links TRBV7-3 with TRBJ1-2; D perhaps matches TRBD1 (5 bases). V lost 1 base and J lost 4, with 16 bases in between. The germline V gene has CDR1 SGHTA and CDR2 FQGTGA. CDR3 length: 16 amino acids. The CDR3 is CASSLRGLTEIYGYTF. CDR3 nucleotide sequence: TGTGCCAGCAGCTTAAGGGGCTTGACAGAAATCTATGGCTACACCTTC.

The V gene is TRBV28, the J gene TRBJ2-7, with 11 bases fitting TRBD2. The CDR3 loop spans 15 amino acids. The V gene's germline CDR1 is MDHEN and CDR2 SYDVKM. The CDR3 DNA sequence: TGTGGGTCTAGCGGGGGGACGGGACGATCCTACGAGCAGTACTTC. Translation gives CGSSGGTGRSYEQYF.

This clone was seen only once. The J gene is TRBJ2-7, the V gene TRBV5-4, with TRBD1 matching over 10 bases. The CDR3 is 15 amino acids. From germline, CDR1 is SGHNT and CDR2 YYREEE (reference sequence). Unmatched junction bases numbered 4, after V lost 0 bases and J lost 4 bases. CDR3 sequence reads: CASSLGQGAPYEQYF. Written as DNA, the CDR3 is TGTGCCAGCAGCTTGGGACAGGGGGCCCCATACGAGCAGTACTTC. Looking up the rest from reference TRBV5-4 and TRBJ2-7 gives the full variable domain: ETGVTQSPTHLIKTRGQQVTLRCSSQSGHNTVSWYQQALGQGPQFIFQYYREEENGRGNFPPRFSGLQFPNYSSELNVNALELDDSALYLCASSLGQGAPYEQYFGPGTRLTVT.

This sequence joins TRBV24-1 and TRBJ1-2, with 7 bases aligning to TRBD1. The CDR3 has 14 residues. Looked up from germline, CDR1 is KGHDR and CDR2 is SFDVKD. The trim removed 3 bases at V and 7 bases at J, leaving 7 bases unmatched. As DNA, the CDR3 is TGTGCCACCAGTGATCCCGGGACAGCAGGTGGCTACACCTTC. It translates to CATSDPGTAGGYTF.

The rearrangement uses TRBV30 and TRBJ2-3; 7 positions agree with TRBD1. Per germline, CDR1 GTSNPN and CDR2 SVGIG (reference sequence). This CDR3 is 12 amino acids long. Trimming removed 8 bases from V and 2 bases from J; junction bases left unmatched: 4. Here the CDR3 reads CARDRSTDTQYF. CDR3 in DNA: TGTGCCCGGGACAGATCCACAGATACGCAGTATTTT.

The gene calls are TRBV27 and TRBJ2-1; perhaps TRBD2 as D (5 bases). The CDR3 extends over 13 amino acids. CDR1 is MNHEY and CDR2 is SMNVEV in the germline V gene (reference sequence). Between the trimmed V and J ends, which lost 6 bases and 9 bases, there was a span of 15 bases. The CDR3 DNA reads TGTGCCAGCAGCGGTGAGAGGGAAGGTGAGCAGTTCTTC. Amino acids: CASSGEREGEQFF.

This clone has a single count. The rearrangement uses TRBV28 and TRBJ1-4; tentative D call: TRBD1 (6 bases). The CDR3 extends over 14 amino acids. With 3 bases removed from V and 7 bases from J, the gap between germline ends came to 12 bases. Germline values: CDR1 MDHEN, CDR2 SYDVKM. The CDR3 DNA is TGTGCCAGCAGTTTGGGACAAAGAAGTGAAAAACTGTTTTTT. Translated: CASSLGQRSEKLFF.

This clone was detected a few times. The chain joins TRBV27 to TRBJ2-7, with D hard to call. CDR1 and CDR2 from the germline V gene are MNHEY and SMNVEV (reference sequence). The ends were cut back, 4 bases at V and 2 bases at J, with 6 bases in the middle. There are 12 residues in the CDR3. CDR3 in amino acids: CASSSTPYEQYF. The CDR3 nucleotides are TGTGCCAGCAGTTCTACCCCCTACGAGCAGTACTTC.

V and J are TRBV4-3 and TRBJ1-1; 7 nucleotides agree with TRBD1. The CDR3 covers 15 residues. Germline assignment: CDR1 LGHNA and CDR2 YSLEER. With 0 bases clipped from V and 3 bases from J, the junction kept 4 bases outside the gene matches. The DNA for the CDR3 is TGCGCCAGCAGCCAAGAAGGCAGGGGGGACACTGAAGCTTTCTTT. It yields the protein CASSQEGRGDTEAFF.

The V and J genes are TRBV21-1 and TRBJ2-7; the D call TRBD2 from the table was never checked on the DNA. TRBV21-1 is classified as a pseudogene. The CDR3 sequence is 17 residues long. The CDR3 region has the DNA TGTGCCAGCAGCCGCATCCCGCGGGACCGGGCTCGGGGCGAGCAGTACTTC. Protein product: CASSRIPRDRARGEQYF.

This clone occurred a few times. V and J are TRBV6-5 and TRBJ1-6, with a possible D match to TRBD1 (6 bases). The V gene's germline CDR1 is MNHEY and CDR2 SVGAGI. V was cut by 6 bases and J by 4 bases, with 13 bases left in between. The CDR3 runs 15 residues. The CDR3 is CASSYGTNYNSPLHF. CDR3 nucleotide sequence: TGTGCCAGCAGCTACGGGACAAATTATAATTCACCCCTCCACTTT.

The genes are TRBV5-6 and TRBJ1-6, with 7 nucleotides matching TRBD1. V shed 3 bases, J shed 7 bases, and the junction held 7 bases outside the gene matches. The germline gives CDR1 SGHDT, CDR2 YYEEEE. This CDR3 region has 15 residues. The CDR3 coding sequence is TGTGCCAGCAGCTCGACAGGGCGTCCCAATTCACCCCTCCACTTT. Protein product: CASSSTGRPNSPLHF.

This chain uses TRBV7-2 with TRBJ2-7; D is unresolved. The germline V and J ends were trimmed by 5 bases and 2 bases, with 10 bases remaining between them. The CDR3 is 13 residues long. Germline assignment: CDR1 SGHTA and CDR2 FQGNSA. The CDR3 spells CASSPPPTYEQYF. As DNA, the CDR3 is TGTGCCAGCAGCCCCCCCCCAACCTACGAGCAGTACTTC.

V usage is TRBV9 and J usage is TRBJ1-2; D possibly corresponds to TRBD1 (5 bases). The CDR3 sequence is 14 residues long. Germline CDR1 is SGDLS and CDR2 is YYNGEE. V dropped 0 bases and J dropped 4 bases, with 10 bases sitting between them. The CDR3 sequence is CASSVAREGYGYTF. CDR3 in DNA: TGTGCCAGCAGCGTAGCCAGGGAAGGCTATGGCTACACCTTC.